This TCR beta chain was captured by sequencing in a study of CD8 T cells in Susac syndrome. An input of about 0.5 to 1 ug of RNA was subjected to reverse transcription using random hexamers. TCRdb analysed the immunoSEQ multiplex PCR reads with MiXCR anew, one entry per CDR3 protein. The table lists about 190,000 distinct CDR3 sequences, approximately 95% of them singletons. Trimming left V 0 bases short and J 4 bases short, with 25 bases between. This CDR3 comprises 19 residues. Germline values: CDR1 DFQATT, CDR2 SNEGSKA (reference sequence). The sequencing input was CD8+ T cells from PBMCs. The chain links TRBV20-1 to TRBJ2-1; maybe TRBD2 (7 bases). The receptor's source is a human donor with Susac syndrome. CDR3 residues: CSARDGAGASGAHYNEQFF. CDR3 DNA sequence: TGCAGTGCTAGAGATGGGGCGGGGGCTAGCGGAGCGCATTACAATGAGCAGTTCTTC.